The clone carrying this T cell receptor beta chain was counted ten times or more. Its antigen is as yet unknown. 5'RACE employing 10-nucleotide random UMIs yielded the cDNA. TCRdb processed the 5' RACE reads anew with MiXCR; each CDR3 protein has one entry. The repertoire holds around 27,000 distinct CDR3 sequences, with around 16% as singletons. V was shortened by 4 bases and J by 3 bases, with 11 bases between the two germline ends. CDR1 and CDR2 (germline): SGHKS, YYEKEE (reference sequence). The CDR3 totals 13 residues. This entry comes from a study of neurological immune-mediated disorders. The unsorted libraries originated from 2 million PBMCs kept at -80 C. Study results and caveats: Multiple sclerosis, the disease with the least TCR clonal expansion, fell below healthy controls, whereas HTLV-1-associated myelopathy showed the most. Among expanded clones, no CDR3 amino acid sequences were shared across subjects, a pattern suggesting private repertoires in all groups.

This rearrangement joins TRBV5-5 to TRBJ2-7; no definite D call. The sequenced sample consisted of PBMCs. This clonotype was sampled from a man between 65 and 85 years old in good health. CDR3 sequence (DNA): TGTGCCAGCAGCCTTACAAGAAACTACGAGCAGTACTTC. Amino acid sequence: CASSLTRNYEQYF.